This T cell receptor beta chain appears in the sequencing data of a study of cytomegalovirus exposure and HLA in healthy donors. Study-level findings and limits: Many donors carried some public TCRs, although rarity characterized most TCR sequences. Being productive about 90% or about 30% of the time was typical of most TCR beta V segments in an earlier analysis. Among donors in an Asian-associated ancestry cluster, a later analysis reportedly found fewer N-insertions than the approximately 700-donor mean. Reportedly, cytomegalovirus status was diagnosed with high sensitivity and specificity.

Concerning this clone itself: As yet, its antigen is unknown. At one boundary the junction diverges from the germline segment, which might be a read error. Within the sample, other DNA sequences also encode this same CDR3.

Both 60 Vbeta primers and 13 Jbeta primers went into the PCR. Repertoires were generated with immunoSEQ multiplex PCR, while TCRdb's copy carries only in-frame clones and drops some. The sample has more than 140,000 clones; about 79% are singletons. The germline V gene has CDR1 LNHDA and CDR2 SQIVND (reference sequence). CDR3 length: 14 amino acids. Sequencing was performed on PBMCs. This chain joins TRBV19 and TRBJ2-2; TRBD1 agrees at 8 bases. This TCR was sampled from a male donor in good health and CMV-seronegative. DNA of the CDR3: TGCGCCAGTAGTACCGGACAGGGCCCCGGGGAGCTGTTTTTT. Encoded protein: CASSTGQGPGELFF. Using reference TRBV19 and TRBJ2-2 for the parts outside the CDR3, the full variable domain is DGGITQSPKYLFRKEGQNVTLSCEQNLNHDAMYWYRQDPGQGLRLIYYSQIVNDFQKGDIAEGYSVSREKKESFPLTVTSAQKNPTAFYLCASSTGQGPGELFFGEGSRLTVL.